One and the same sample provided the 14 T cell receptor beta chains below, sequenced in a study of CD8 T cells in Susac syndrome. RNA was extracted with the RNeasy kit, and a quantity of about 0.45 to 1 ug was reverse transcribed using random hexamers. TCRdb analysed the immunoSEQ multiplex PCR reads with MiXCR anew, one entry per CDR3 protein. The sample yields roughly 190,000 distinct CDR3 sequences, 80% to 95% seen once. Sequencing input: CD4+ T cells from PBMCs. These receptors were collected from a human donor in good health.

The genes are TRBV5-6 and TRBJ2-5; maybe TRBD1 (6 bases). The CDR3 contains 13 residues. Germline V CDR1 and CDR2: SGHDT, YYEEEE. Trimming removed 1 base from V and 4 bases from J, with 8 bases in between. The chain's CDR3 is CASSLTGRETQYF. Here the CDR3 DNA reads TGTGCCAGCAGCTTGACAGGGCGAGAGACCCAGTACTTC.

This chain connects TRBV12-3 or TRBV12-4 to TRBJ2-1; perhaps TRBD2 as D (5 bases). The CDR3 length is 13 residues. Between the trimmed V and J ends, which lost 1 base and 10 bases, there was a span of 11 bases. The CDR3: CASSLGTAGEQFF. As DNA, the CDR3 is TGTGCCAGCAGTTTAGGGACCGCGGGCGAGCAGTTCTTC.

The rearrangement joins TRBV20-1 to TRBJ2-5; perhaps D is TRBD1 or TRBD2 (7 bases each). The CDR3 length is 12 residues. The V end lost 8 bases, the J end lost 5 bases, and 15 bases lay between the germline ends. CDR1 and CDR2 (germline): DFQATT, SNEGSKA (reference sequence). The CDR3, as DNA: TGCAGTCAGGGGGGGGGCAGGGAGACCCAGTACTTC. Translating gives CSQGGGRETQYF.

This clonotype was seen just once. The rearrangement uses TRBV11-2 and TRBJ2-7; D is ambiguous. Trimming shortened V by 2 bases and J by 2 bases, and 16 bases separated the two germline ends. Germline values: CDR1 SGHAT, CDR2 FQNNGV. There are 16 residues in the CDR3. The CDR3 reads CASSLRSALLPYEQYF. CDR3 nucleotides: TGTGCCAGCAGCTTAAGGTCGGCACTTCTCCCCTACGAGCAGTACTTC.

CDR3 residues: CASSTGQVGPEAFF. CDR3 sequence (DNA): TGTGCCAGTAGTACGGGACAAGTAGGTCCTGAAGCTTTCTTT. The rearrangement uses TRBV19 and TRBJ1-1; D possibly corresponds to TRBD1 (6 bases). The CDR3 has 14 residues. Trimming left V 4 bases short and J 6 bases short, with 15 bases between. Per the germline V gene, CDR1 is LNHDA and CDR2 is SQIVND (reference sequence).

The rearrangement links TRBV3-1 to TRBJ2-5; 12 nucleotides agree with TRBD1. The V and J ends lost 4 bases and 5 bases, in that order; junction bases with no gene match: 5. Germline V lookup: CDR1 LGHDT, CDR2 YNNKEL (reference sequence). This CDR3 comprises 15 residues. The CDR3 here is CASSPRDRGLETQYF. For the CDR3, the DNA is TGTGCCAGCAGCCCCCGGGACAGGGGGCTTGAGACCCAGTACTTC.

Only one count was recorded for this clonotype. The chain employs TRBV12-3 or TRBV12-4 and TRBJ2-3; D possibly matches TRBD1 or TRBD2 (5 bases each). The CDR3 contains 15 residues. V was pared by 3 bases and J by 1 base, with 11 bases between. The chain's CDR3 is CASSFGDPRTDTQYF. The CDR3 coding sequence is TGTGCCAGCAGTTTTGGGGACCCCCGCACAGATACGCAGTATTTT.

V gene TRBV3-1 combines with J gene TRBJ2-3; D could derive from TRBD1 or TRBD2 (5 bases each). Trimming pared 4 bases from V and 8 bases from J, leaving 16 bases between. This CDR3 has 14 residues. CDR1 LGHDT and CDR2 YNNKEL come from the germline V gene (reference sequence). CDR3: CASSPGPTRGTQYF. The CDR3 DNA sequence: TGTGCCAGCAGCCCCGGACCCACGAGGGGTACGCAGTATTTT.

The rearrangement links TRBV6-5 to TRBJ1-6; D is ambiguous. CDR1 and CDR2 from the germline V gene are MNHEY and SVGAGI. With 6 bases removed from V and 8 bases from J, the gap between germline ends came to 8 bases. The CDR3 consists of 12 residues. CDR3 in amino acids: CASRAGDSPLHF. As DNA, the CDR3 is TGTGCCAGCAGGGCTGGGGATTCACCCCTCCACTTT.

This sequence joins TRBV4-1 and TRBJ2-3, with 12 nucleotides matching TRBD2. This CDR3 has 15 amino acids. Germline lookup yields CDR1 MGHRA and CDR2 YSYEKL. The V and J ends lost 0 bases and 13 bases, in that order; junction bases with no gene match: 8. CDR3: CASSQEGLAGGPEYF. The CDR3 DNA reads as TGCGCCAGCAGCCAAGAAGGGCTAGCGGGGGGGCCTGAGTATTTT.

The rearrangement joins TRBV7-9 to TRBJ1-1, with D perhaps TRBD1 (5 bases). V dropped 5 bases and J dropped 0 bases, with 10 bases sitting between them. Germline V gene sequence: CDR1 SEHNR, CDR2 FQNEAQ (reference sequence). CDR3 size: 14 residues. The CDR3 reads CASSGGVLNTEAFF. DNA of the CDR3: TGTGCCAGCAGCGGGGGGGTGCTGAACACTGAAGCTTTCTTT. Drawing the rest from reference TRBV7-9 and TRBJ1-1, the complete variable domain is DTGVSQNPRHKITKRGQNVTFRCDPISEHNRLYWYRQTLGQGPEFLTYFQNEAQLEKSRLLSDRFSAERPKGSFSTLEIQRTEQGDSAMYLCASSGGVLNTEAFFGQGTRLTVV.

This chain connects TRBV12-3 or TRBV12-4 to TRBJ1-1, with 8 bases lining up with TRBD1. V gave up 5 bases and J gave up 7 bases; unmatched junction bases: 12. The CDR3 length is 15 residues. The CDR3 DNA follows: TGTGCCAGCAGTCCCTCGGGGACAGGAGGTTATGAAGCTTTCTTT. It specifies CASSPSGTGGYEAFF.

The rearrangement links TRBV14 to TRBJ1-4, with TRBD1 as a possible D gene (6 bases). The germline CDR1 and CDR2 sequences are SGHDN and FVKESK. There are 15 residues in the CDR3. V shed 3 bases and J shed 8 bases, with 16 bases lying between them. The CDR3 DNA sequence: TGTGCCAGCAGCCAGAGGACAGACAGGAACGAAAAACTGTTTTTT. It yields the protein CASSQRTDRNEKLFF.

This chain links TRBV6-2 or TRBV6-3 with TRBJ2-1; 7 nucleotides line up with TRBD2. Germline assignment: CDR1 MNHEY and CDR2 SVGEGT. This CDR3 contains 15 residues. Trimming cost V 7 bases and J 4 bases; bases outside gene matches: 10. CDR3 bases: TGTGCCAGCATACCGGCTAGCGGCTCATACAATGAGCAGTTCTTC. This encodes CASIPASGSYNEQFF.